Listed here are 9 T cell receptor beta chains from one sample, sequenced in a study of blood T cell repertoires in COVID-19. The data were produced by immunoSEQ multiplex PCR, yet TCRdb's version contains in-frame clones alone and is incomplete. This sample carries fewer than 300,000 clones, roughly 80% of them seen once, and the ten largest clones take over 4%. Material: PBMCs or T cells enriched from blood (not recorded which). The receptor set was obtained from a man in his forties or fifties who had been exposed to COVID-19.

This rearrangement joins TRBV7-8 to TRBJ1-2; D call uncertain. The length of the CDR3 is 16 residues. Germline V gene lookup returns CDR1 SGHVS and CDR2 FQNEAQ. V was pared by 1 base and J by 8 bases, with 20 bases between. CDR3 region: CASSLELARGTEGYTF. The CDR3 DNA follows: TGTGCCAGCAGCTTAGAACTCGCTCGGGGTACAGAAGGCTACACCTTC.

The V gene is TRBV19, the J gene TRBJ2-7; 7 bases line up with TRBD2. After removal of 3 bases from V and 6 bases from J, the junction contained 5 bases not matched to a gene. Germline assignment: CDR1 LNHDA and CDR2 SQIVND (reference sequence). The CDR3 loop spans 13 amino acids. The CDR3 region is CASSMVSSGEQYF. DNA of the CDR3: TGTGCCAGTAGTATGGTATCTAGCGGCGAGCAGTACTTC.

In DNA form, the CDR3 reads TGCGCCAGCAGCTTGGGGGGCGGAAACTATGGCTACACCTTC. This sequence encodes CASSLGGGNYGYTF. The V gene is TRBV5-1, the J gene TRBJ1-2, with a tentative D call TRBD1 (5 bases). Germline values: CDR1 SGHRS, CDR2 YFSETQ. The V end lost 0 bases, the J end lost 2 bases, and 8 bases lay between the germline ends. The CDR3 covers 14 residues.

This clone has a single count. The chain joins TRBV19 to TRBJ1-5; TRBD1 agrees at 7 bases. The junction had 8 bases not matched to a gene; V was cut back by 5 bases and J by 7 bases. The germline V gene encodes CDR1 LNHDA and CDR2 SQIVND (reference sequence). This CDR3 spans 14 amino acids. The DNA for the CDR3 is TGTGCCAGTAGTCCCAGACAGGGAGAGCAGCCCCAGCATTTT. It codes for CASSPRQGEQPQHF.

The V gene is TRBV5-8, the J gene TRBJ1-4; D unclear. Trimming cost V 0 bases and J 5 bases, with 8 bases left between them. In germline, CDR1 is SGHTS, CDR2 YDEGEE. The CDR3 is 14 amino acids. The CDR3 loop reads CASSLGRTNEKLFF. In DNA form, the CDR3 reads TGTGCCAGCAGCTTGGGGAGGACGAATGAAAAACTGTTTTTT.

J is TRBJ2-5 and V is TRBV18; maybe TRBD1 (6 bases). The V end lost 4 bases, the J end lost 3 bases, and 18 bases lay between the germline ends. In germline, CDR1 is KGHSH, CDR2 LQKENI. The CDR3 is 16 residues long. CDR3: CASSLGQLGMKETQYF. DNA of the CDR3: TGTGCCAGCTCACTAGGACAGCTCGGCATGAAAGAGACCCAGTACTTC. Using reference TRBV18 and TRBJ2-5 for the parts outside the CDR3, the full variable domain is NAGVMQNPRHLVRRRGQEARLRCSPMKGHSHVYWYRQLPEEGLKFMVYLQKENIIDESGMPKERFSAEFPKEGPSILRIQQVVRGDSAAYFCASSLGQLGMKETQYFGPGTRLLVL.

CDR3 sequence: CASSLDNLNTEAFF. DNA for the CDR3: TGTGCCAGCAGCCTTGACAACCTGAACACTGAAGCTTTCTTT. The V call is TRBV5-4, the J call TRBJ1-1, with D hard to call. The CDR3 is 14 residues long. The V gene lost 4 bases and the J gene lost 0 bases, with 10 bases spanning the gap. Germline V lookup: CDR1 SGHNT, CDR2 YYREEE (reference sequence).

This clone was counted at least ten times. The V call is TRBV10-3, the J call TRBJ1-6; weak D call: TRBD1 (6 bases). The V and J ends lost 10 bases and 8 bases respectively, with 12 bases between them. This CDR3 contains 12 residues. Germline assignment: CDR1 ENHRY and CDR2 SYGVKD. The CDR3 loop is CATTGSDSPLHF. CDR3 nucleotide sequence: TGTGCCACAACAGGGAGTGATTCACCCCTCCACTTT.

The chain is built from TRBV5-1 and TRBJ2-5; 13 bases are a match to TRBD2. Per germline, CDR1 SGHRS and CDR2 YFSETQ. This CDR3 contains 17 residues. Unmatched junction bases numbered 7, after V lost 0 bases and J lost 5 bases. CDR3: CASSLGQLAGGQETQYF. CDR3 sequence (DNA): TGCGCCAGCAGCTTGGGCCAACTAGCGGGAGGGCAGGAGACCCAGTACTTC. Supplemented by reference TRBV5-1 and TRBJ2-5, the full variable domain reads KAGVTQTPRYLIKTRGQQVTLSCSPISGHRSVSWYQQTPGQGLQFLFEYFSETQRNKGNFPGRFSGRQFSNSRSEMNVSTLELGDSALYLCASSLGQLAGGQETQYFGPGTRLLVL.